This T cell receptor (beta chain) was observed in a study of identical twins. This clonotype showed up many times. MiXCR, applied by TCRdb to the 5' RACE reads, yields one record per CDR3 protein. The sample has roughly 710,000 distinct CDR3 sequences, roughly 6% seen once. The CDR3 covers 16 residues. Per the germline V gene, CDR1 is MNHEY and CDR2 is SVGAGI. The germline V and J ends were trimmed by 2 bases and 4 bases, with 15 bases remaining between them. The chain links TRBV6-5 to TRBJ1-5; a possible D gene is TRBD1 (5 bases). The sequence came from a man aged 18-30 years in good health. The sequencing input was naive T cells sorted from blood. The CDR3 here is CASSYLPPGGNQPQHF. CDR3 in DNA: TGTGCCAGCAGTTACCTGCCTCCGGGGGGTAATCAGCCCCAGCATTTT.